Listed below are T cell receptor beta chains from one sample, sequenced in a study of OX40 agonist ivuxolimab in advanced cancers. The protocol was immunoSEQ multiplex PCR, while the TCRdb copy is restricted to in-frame clones and leaves out a portion. The sample contains more than 80,000 clones, less than 95% of which appear only once. The sequences come from CD4+ or CD8+ T cells sorted from blood, collected in a trial of the OX40 agonist ivuxolimab. The receptor set was obtained from an adult with an advanced solid tumor such as melanoma, head and neck, liver or kidney cancer. The CDR3 runs from the conserved cysteine through the conserved F or W. The order of the fields is D gene, J gene, clone size, V gene, CDR3 length, CDR3 DNA, CDR3 protein. A D gene is named only where the DNA matches it firmly. Only part of the rows carry a size: once, few, many, or a class if the clone is expanded.

>.|TRBJ2-1|.|TRBV6-5|16
TGTGCCAGCAGTTATCTGGGGGGATCCTCCTACAATGAGCAGTTCTTC
CASSYLGGSSYNEQFF
>TRBD1|TRBJ1-2|.|TRBV25-1|15
TGTGCCAGCAGTGACGGGGACAGGGCTAACTATGGCTACACCTTC
CASSDGDRANYGYTF
>.|TRBJ2-4|.|TRBV5-4|14
TGTGCCAGCAGCTTGGCAGGGGCCAAAAACATTCAGTACTTC
CASSLAGAKNIQYF
>.|TRBJ2-5|.|TRBV30|12
TGTGCCTGGAGTGCCCTCCAAGAGACCCAGTACTTC
CAWSALQETQYF
>.|TRBJ1-1|.|TRBV7-9|16
TGTGCCAGCAGCTTAGTAAAGGGAGGGGGGAACACTGAAGCTTTCTTT
CASSLVKGGGNTEAFF
>TRBD2|TRBJ2-1|.|TRBV28|16
TGTGCCAGCAGTCCCCTAGCGGAAAGCTCCTACAATGAGCAGTTCTTC
CASSPLAESSYNEQFF
>.|TRBJ1-5|once|TRBV6-6|16
TGTGCCAGCAGTTACTCCCACGGGGTAGGTGATCAGCCCCAGCATTTT
CASSYSHGVGDQPQHF
>TRBD2|TRBJ2-1|.|TRBV5-1|16
TGCGCCAGCAGCTTGGGGGCTAGCGGGAGCTACAATGAGCAGTTCTTC
CASSLGASGSYNEQFF
>TRBD1|TRBJ1-5|.|TRBV9|14
TGTGCCAGCAGCGTTGAGGACAGGGGCCAGCCCCAGCATTTT
CASSVEDRGQPQHF
>.|TRBJ2-1|.|TRBV13|15
TGTGCCAGCAGCTTAAACGGGAGAGCGTACAATGAGCAGTTCTTC
CASSLNGRAYNEQFF
>.|TRBJ2-7|.|TRBV28|14
TGTGCCAGCAGTTACGGCGTCCAACTTTACGAGCAGTACTTC
CASSYGVQLYEQYF
>TRBD1|TRBJ2-3|.|TRBV2|18
TGTGCCAGCTGGGGACAGGGGCTCTCATTCCCATACACAGATACGCAGTATTTT
CASWGQGLSFPYTDTQYF
>.|TRBJ2-1|.|TRBV19|15
TGTGCCAGTAGTCTTCGGGACTCAGACAACAATGAGCAGTTCTTC
CASSLRDSDNNEQFF
>.|TRBJ2-7|.|TRBV30|12
TGTGCCTTGGAGGGAAAAGTTAACGAGCAGTACTTC
CALEGKVNEQYF
>TRBD2|TRBJ2-2|few|TRBV4-2|19
TGTGCCAGCAGCGGAACCGTAGTGACTAGCGGGACCTACACCGGGGAGCTGTTTTTT
CASSGTVVTSGTYTGELFF
>TRBD1|TRBJ1-5|.|TRBV27|15
TGTGCCAGCAGTACAGGGGGCGCGGGCAATCAGCCCCAGCATTTT
CASSTGGAGNQPQHF